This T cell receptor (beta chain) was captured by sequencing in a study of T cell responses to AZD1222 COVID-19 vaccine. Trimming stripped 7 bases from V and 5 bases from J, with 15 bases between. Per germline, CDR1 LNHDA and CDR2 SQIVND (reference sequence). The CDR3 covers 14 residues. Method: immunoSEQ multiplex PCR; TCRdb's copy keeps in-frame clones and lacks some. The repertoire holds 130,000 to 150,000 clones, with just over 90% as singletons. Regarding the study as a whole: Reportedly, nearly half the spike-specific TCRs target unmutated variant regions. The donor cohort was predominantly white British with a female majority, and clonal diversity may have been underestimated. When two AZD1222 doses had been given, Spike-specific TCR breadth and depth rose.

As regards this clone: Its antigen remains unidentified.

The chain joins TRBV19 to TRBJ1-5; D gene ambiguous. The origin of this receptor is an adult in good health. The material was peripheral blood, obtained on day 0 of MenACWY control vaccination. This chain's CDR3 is CASTPRGTDQPQHF. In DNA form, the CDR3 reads TGTGCCAGTACCCCCCGGGGTACGGATCAGCCCCAGCATTTT.